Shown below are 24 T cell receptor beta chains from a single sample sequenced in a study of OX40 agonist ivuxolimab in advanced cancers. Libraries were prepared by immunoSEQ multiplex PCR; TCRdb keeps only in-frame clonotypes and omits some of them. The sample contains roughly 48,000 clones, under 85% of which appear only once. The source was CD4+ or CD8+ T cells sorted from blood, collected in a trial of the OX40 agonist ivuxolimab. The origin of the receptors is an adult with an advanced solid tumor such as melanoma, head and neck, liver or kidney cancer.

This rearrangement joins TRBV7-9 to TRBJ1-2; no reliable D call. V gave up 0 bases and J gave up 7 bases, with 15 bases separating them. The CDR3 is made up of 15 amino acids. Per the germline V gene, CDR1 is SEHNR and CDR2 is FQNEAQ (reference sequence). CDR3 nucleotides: TGTGCCAGCAGCTTAGCCCCCGGGGTCGGGAGTGGCTACACCTTC. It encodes CASSLAPGVGSGYTF.

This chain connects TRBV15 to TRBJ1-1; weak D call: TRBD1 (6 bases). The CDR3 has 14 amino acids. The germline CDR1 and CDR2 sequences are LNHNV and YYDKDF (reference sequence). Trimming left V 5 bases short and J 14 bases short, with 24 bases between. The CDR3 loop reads CATSPSNREGGRFF. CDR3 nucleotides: TGTGCCACCAGCCCCTCGAACAGGGAAGGCGGACGATTCTTT.

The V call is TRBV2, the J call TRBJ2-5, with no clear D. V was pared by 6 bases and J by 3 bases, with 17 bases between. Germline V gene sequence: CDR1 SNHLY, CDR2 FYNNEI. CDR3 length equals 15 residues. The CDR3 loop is CASRSYLGRKETQYF. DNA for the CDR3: TGTGCCAGCAGATCCTACCTAGGAAGAAAAGAGACCCAGTACTTC.

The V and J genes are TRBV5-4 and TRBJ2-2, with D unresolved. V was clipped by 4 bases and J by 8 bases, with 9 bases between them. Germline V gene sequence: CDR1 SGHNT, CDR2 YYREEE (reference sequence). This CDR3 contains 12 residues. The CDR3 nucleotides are TGTGCCAGCAGCCCCGAGGCGGGGGAGCTGTTTTTT. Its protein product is CASSPEAGELFF.

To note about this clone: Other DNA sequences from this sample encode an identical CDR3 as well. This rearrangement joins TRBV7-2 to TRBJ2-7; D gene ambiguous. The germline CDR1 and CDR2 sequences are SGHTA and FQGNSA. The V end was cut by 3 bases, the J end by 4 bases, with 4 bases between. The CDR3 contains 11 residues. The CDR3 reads CASSLSYEQYF. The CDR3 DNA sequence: TGTGCCAGCAGCTTGTCATACGAGCAGTACTTC.

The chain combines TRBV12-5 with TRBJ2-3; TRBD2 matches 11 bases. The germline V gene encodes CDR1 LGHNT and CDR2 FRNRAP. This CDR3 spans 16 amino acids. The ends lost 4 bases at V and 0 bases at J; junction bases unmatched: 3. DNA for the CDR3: TGTGCTAGTGGTTCGGGGACTAGCGGCAGCACAGATACGCAGTATTTT. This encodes CASGSGTSGSTDTQYF.

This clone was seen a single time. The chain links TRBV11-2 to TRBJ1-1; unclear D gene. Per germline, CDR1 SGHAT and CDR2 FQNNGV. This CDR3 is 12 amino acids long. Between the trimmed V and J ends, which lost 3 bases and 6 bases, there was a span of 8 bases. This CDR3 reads CASSFPAAEAFF. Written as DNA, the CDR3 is TGTGCCAGCAGCTTTCCGGCGGCTGAAGCTTTCTTT.

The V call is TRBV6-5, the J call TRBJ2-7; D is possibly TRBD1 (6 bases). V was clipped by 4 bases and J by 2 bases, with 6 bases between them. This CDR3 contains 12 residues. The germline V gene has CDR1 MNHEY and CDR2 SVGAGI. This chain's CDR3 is CASSWDTYEQYF. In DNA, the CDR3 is TGTGCCAGCAGTTGGGACACCTACGAGCAGTACTTC.

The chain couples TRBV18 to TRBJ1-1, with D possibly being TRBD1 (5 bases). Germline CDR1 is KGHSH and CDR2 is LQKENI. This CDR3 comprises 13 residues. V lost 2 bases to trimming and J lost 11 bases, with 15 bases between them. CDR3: CASSPWETAMAFF. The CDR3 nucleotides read TGTGCCAGCTCACCATGGGAGACAGCAATGGCTTTCTTT.

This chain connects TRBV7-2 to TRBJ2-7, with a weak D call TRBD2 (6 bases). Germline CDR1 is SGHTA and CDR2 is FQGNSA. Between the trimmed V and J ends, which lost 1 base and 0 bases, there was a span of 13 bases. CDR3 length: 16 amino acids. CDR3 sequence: CASSLDGGLSSYEQYF. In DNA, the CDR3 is TGTGCCAGCAGCTTAGATGGGGGGTTATCCTCCTACGAGCAGTACTTC.

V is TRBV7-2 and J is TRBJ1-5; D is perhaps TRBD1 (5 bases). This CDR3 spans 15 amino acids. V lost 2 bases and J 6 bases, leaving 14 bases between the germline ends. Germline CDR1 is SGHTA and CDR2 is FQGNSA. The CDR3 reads CASSLMGGGGQPQHF. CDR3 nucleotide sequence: TGTGCCAGCAGCTTAATGGGGGGAGGAGGTCAGCCCCAGCATTTT.

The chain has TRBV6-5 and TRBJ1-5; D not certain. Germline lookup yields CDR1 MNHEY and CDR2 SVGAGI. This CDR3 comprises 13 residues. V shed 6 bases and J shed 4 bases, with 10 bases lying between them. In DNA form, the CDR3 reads TGTGCCAGCAGGCCCAGCCTTAATCAGCCCCAGCATTTT. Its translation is CASRPSLNQPQHF.

CDR3 loop: CASTGQPNSPLHF. The CDR3 region has the DNA TGCGCCAGTACGGGACAGCCTAATTCACCCCTCCACTTT. This sequence joins TRBV5-1 and TRBJ1-6; 7 positions agree with TRBD1. Trimming cost V 8 bases and J 6 bases; bases outside gene matches: 5. The CDR3 totals 13 residues. Germline CDR1 SGHRS, CDR2 YFSETQ. Complete variable domain (other parts from reference TRBV5-1 and TRBJ1-6): KAGVTQTPRYLIKTRGQQVTLSCSPISGHRSVSWYQQTPGQGLQFLFEYFSETQRNKGNFPGRFSGRQFSNSRSEMNVSTLELGDSALYLCASTGQPNSPLHFGNGTRLTVT.

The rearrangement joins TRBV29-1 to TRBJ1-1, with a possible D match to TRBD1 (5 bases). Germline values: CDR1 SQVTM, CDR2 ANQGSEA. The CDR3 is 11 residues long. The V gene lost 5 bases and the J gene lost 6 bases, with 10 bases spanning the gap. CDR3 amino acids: CSVYRGSEAFF. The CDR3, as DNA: TGCAGCGTTTACCGGGGGTCTGAAGCTTTCTTT.

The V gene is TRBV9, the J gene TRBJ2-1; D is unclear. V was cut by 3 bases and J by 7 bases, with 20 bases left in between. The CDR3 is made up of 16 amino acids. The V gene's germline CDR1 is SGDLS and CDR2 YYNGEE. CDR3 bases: TGTGCCAGCAGCGGGCTTTGGGGTGAAAAGGGTAATGAGCAGTTCTTC. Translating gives CASSGLWGEKGNEQFF.

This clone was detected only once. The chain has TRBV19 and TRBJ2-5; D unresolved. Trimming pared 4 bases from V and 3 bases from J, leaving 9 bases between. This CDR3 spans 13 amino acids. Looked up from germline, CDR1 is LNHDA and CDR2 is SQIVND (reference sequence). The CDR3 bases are TGTGCCAGTAGTACCCAAGTAAAAGAGACCCAGTACTTC. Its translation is CASSTQVKETQYF.

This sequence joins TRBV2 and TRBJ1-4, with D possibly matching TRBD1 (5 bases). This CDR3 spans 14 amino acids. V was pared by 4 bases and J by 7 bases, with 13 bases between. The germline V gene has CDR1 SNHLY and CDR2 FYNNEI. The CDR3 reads CASSAAGSSEKLFF. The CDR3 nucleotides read TGTGCCAGCAGTGCGGCAGGGTCATCTGAAAAACTGTTTTTT.

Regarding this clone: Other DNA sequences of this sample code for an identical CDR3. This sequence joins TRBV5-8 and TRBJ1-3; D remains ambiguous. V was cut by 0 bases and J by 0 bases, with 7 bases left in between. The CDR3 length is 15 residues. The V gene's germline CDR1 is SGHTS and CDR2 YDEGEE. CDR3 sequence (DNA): TGTGCCAGCAGCTTGGACGGTGGCTCTGGAAACACCATATATTTT. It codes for CASSLDGGSGNTIYF.

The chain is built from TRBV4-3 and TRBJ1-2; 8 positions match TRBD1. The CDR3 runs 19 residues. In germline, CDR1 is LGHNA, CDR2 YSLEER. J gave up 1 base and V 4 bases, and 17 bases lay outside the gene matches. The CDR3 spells CASSPFSAGQALNNYGYTF. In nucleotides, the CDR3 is TGCGCCAGCAGCCCTTTTTCAGCGGGACAGGCCCTTAATAACTATGGCTACACCTTC.

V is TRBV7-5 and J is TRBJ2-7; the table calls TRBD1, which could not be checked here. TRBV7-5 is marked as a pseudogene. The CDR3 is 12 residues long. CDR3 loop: CVRSSTPGQRYF. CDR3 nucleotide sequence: TGTGTCAGAAGCTCCACACCGGGACAGAGGTACTTC.

The CDR3 loop is CASSYGLSSYNEQFF. In DNA form, the CDR3 reads TGTGCCAGCAGTTACGGCTTAAGCTCCTACAATGAGCAGTTCTTC. This chain uses TRBV6-6 with TRBJ2-1, with no clear D. From germline, CDR1 is MNHNY and CDR2 SVGAGI (reference sequence). This CDR3 has 15 residues. The V end lost 2 bases, the J end lost 0 bases, and 8 bases lay between the germline ends.

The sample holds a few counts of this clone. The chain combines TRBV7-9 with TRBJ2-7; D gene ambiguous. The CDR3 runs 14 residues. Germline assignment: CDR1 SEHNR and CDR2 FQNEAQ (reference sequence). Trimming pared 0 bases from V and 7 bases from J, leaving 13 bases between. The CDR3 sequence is CASSLALPLGEQYF. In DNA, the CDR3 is TGTGCCAGCAGCTTAGCACTGCCCTTGGGGGAGCAGTACTTC.

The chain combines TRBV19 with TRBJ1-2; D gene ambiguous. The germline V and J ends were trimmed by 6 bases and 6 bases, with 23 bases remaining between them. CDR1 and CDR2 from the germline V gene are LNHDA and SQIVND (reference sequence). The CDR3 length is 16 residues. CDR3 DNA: TGTGCCAGTAGCCGAGCCCGCCCCCTGGGAGAAAATGGCTACACCTTC. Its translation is CASSRARPLGENGYTF.

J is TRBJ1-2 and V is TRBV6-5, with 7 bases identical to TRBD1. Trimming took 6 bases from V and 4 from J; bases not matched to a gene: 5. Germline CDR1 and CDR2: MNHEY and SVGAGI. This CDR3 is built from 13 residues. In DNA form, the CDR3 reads TGTGCCAGCAGACCCGGGACAGCCTATGGCTACACCTTC. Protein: CASRPGTAYGYTF.